This T cell receptor beta chain was identified during a study of control samples from healthy donors and cancer patients. J gave up 4 bases and V 5 bases, and 4 bases lay outside the gene matches. The germline CDR1 and CDR2 sequences are SGHTA and FQGNSA. The CDR3 covers 13 residues. The assay was immunoSEQ multiplex PCR, and TCRdb's table has in-frame clones only and misses some. The sample includes 61,000 or so clones, 90% of them seen just once. The receptor's source is a man in his sixties with colorectal cancer. The V call is TRBV7-2, the J call TRBJ2-7; 8 positions agree with TRBD2. Sequencing input: PBMCs. The CDR3 DNA is TGTGCCAGCAGCACGAGCGGGGGTTACGAGCAGTACTTC. Translation gives CASSTSGGYEQYF.